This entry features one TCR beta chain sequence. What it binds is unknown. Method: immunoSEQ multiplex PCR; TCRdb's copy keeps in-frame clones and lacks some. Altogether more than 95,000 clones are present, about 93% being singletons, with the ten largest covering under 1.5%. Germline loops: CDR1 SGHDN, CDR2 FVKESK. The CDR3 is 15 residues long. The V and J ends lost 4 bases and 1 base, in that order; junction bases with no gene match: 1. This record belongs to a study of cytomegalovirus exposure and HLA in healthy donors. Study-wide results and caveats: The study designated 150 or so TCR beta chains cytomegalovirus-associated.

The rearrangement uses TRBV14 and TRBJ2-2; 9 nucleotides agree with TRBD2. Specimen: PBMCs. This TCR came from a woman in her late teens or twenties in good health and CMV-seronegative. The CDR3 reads CASSRTSENTGELFF. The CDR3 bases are TGTGCCAGCAGCCGGACTAGCGAGAACACCGGGGAGCTGTTTTTT.